This T cell receptor beta chain is from a study of CXCR3-negative and CXCR3-positive naive CD8 T cells (dated by TCRdb to between 2017 and 2020). As for the study more broadly: Roughly 140 million TRB reads were obtained in total, roughly 1.5 +/- 0.3 million reads per library. Naive subsets from about five donors and memory cells from 3 donors were included in the TRBV-TRBJ cluster analysis. The diversity and physicochemical repertoire analyses included about a dozen donors pooled from two independent experiments. What the authors observed across the whole study: CXCR3 expression partially decreased after cryopreservation, so most assays used freshly isolated PBMCs. Within the same donor, TRBV-TRBJ usage looked similar between naive CXCR3-negative and CXCR3-positive cells, but memory cells had distinct patterns. Because surface CD5, which has been linked to self-reactivity in mice, was comparable between naive subsets, TCR interaction strength was also inferred from TRB CDR3 physicochemical properties. Repertoire diversity was comparably high in both naive subsets but much lower in memory CD8+ T cells.

Sequenced using a NextSeq 550. The Human TCR Profiling Kit (MiLaboratory) was used to make UMI-labeled 5' RACE TRB cDNA libraries. cDNA synthesis used the entire amount of extracted RNA, and PCR amplification then used the entire amount of cDNA produced. Libraries were prepared in parallel using an identical number of PCR cycles. From the authors' description of their analysis: MIGEC and MiXCR extracted about 53,000 +/- 10,000 unique UMI-labeled TRB cDNA molecules per library, requiring at least two reads per UMI. An average of about 40,000 +/- 10,000 functional in-frame TRB CDR3 nucleotide clonotypes without stop codons was found per library. After each sample was downsampled to 5000 UMI-labeled TRB molecules, VDJtools was used to calculate diversity metrics such as normalized Shannon-Wiener and Chao1. Clonotype-size-weighted physicochemical properties of the central five CDR3 residues (interaction energy, strength, volume and Kidera factor 4) were computed in VDJtools. Following reprocessing of the reads by TCRdb, the data hold one row per CDR3 protein sequence and no DNA is available. The authors' filters were not applied to this entry. This sample's table has entries for around 52,000 distinct CDR3 sequences. The ten largest make up about a quarter of the sample.

Looking up the germline V gene yields CDR1 SQVTM and CDR2 ANQGSEA. The CDR3 starts with the cysteine, ends with the phenylalanine, and has 16 residues. DNA was not recorded. For every CD8+ T cell subset, some 310,000 cells were flow-sorted straight into RLT lysis buffer, and each subset was sorted in triplicate. Standard density gradient centrifugation was used to isolate peripheral blood mononuclear cells from buffy coats. Total RNA was extracted from sorted cells with an RNeasy Mini Kit. In regard to this clonotype: Its antigen is unknown.

This sequence originates from a human donor in good health. Some clones in this sample may be carry-over from other donors' samples. Sequenced input: memory CD8+ T cells from blood. The cell subset or site tag for this specimen amounts to: conventional CD8+ memory T cells (TMEM), sorted as controls. The chain links TRBV29-1 with TRBJ1-1; TCRdb's D gene call, TRBD1, goes unchecked for lack of DNA. The CDR3 region reads CSVTGKDREGYTEAFF.